A selection of T cell receptor beta chains follows, all from one sample in a study of CD8 T cells in Susac syndrome. One entry per CDR3 protein results from TCRdb running MiXCR on the immunoSEQ multiplex PCR reads. The sample lists roughly 330,000 distinct CDR3 sequences, approximately 90% occurring once. The sample taken for sequencing was CD4+ T cells from PBMCs. Receptors were obtained from a human donor with multiple sclerosis. Both conserved end residues are part of each CDR3. The D gene is left open where the match is weak. Some rows have no size entry. The others give once, few or many, or a class for an expanded clone.

d_call | j_call | v_call | clone_size | cdr3_nt | cdr3_aa
. | TRBJ1-3 | TRBV30 | . | TGTGCCTGGAGTGTGGGGGGGGACACCATATATTTT | CAWSVGGDTIYF
TRBD1 | TRBJ2-7 | TRBV2 | . | TGTGCCAGCAGTGAGCAGCAGGGGGCACACGAGCAGTACTTC | CASSEQQGAHEQYF
TRBD2 | TRBJ2-5 | TRBV11-2 | . | TGTGCCAGCAGCTTAGCCGGGGGGGCCCGGGAGACCCAGTACTTC | CASSLAGGARETQYF
. | TRBJ1-2 | TRBV30 | few | TGTGCCTGCCCTCGAGGGGGGGACTATGGCTACACCTTC | CACPRGGDYGYTF
TRBD2 | TRBJ2-3 | TRBV7-9 | . | TGTGCCAGCAGCCCTCTTCGTTTTAGCGGGGGAAACACAGATACGCAGTATTTT | CASSPLRFSGGNTDTQYF
. | TRBJ1-1 | TRBV5-1 | . | TGCGCCAGCAGCTTGGATCGTCCAGGGGTTAACACTGAAGCTTTCTTT | CASSLDRPGVNTEAFF
. | TRBJ2-2 | TRBV20-1 | once | TGCAGTGCTAGACCCGACAAGAACACCGGGGAGCTGTTTTTT | CSARPDKNTGELFF
. | TRBJ1-5 | TRBV16 | . | TGTGCCAGCAGCCAATCCGGACATTCAGATCAGCCCCAGCATTTT | CASSQSGHSDQPQHF
. | TRBJ2-2 | TRBV6-6 | . | TGTGCCAGCAGTTTCCTGGCGGCCGGGGAGCTGTTTTTT | CASSFLAAGELFF
. | TRBJ2-5 | TRBV20-1 | . | TGCAGTGCTAGAGATGGGCTCAAAGAGACCCAGTACTTC | CSARDGLKETQYF
. | TRBJ2-3 | TRBV29-1 | . | TGCAGTCACGCAGGGGTCGGTGCAGATACGCAGTATTTT | CSHAGVGADTQYF
. | TRBJ1-6 | TRBV30 | . | TGTGCCTGGGACACGGGATCACCCCTCCACTTT | CAWDTGSPLHF
. | TRBJ2-2 | TRBV5-1 | . | TGCGCCAGCAGCTTGGTCGTAGAGGGGGAGCTGTTTTTT | CASSLVVEGELFF
TRBD1 | TRBJ1-1 | TRBV20-1 | once | TGCAGTGCTTGGGACAGGGGGGACACTGAAGCTTTCTTT | CSAWDRGDTEAFF
. | TRBJ2-2 | TRBV19 | . | TGTGCCAGTAGAGGCATCGGGGAGCTGTTTTTT | CASRGIGELFF
. | TRBJ2-1 | TRBV29-1 | . | TGCAGCTCTTGGGACATCACGAACAATGGGCAGTTCTTC | CSSWDITNNGQFF
TRBD1 | TRBJ2-7 | TRBV5-1 | . | TGCGCCAGCAGCTTTCGACAGGGAACCTACGAGCAGTACTTC | CASSFRQGTYEQYF
TRBD1 | TRBJ2-7 | TRBV3-1 | . | TGTGCCAGCAGCCAAGATGTAGGCAGGGGGCGCGAGCAGTACTTC | CASSQDVGRGREQYF
. | TRBJ1-1 | TRBV6-1 | . | TGTGCCAGCAGTAGAGCCGGACAGTTCACTGAAGCTTTCTTT | CASSRAGQFTEAFF
. | TRBJ2-6 | TRBV4-3 | . | TGCGCCAGCAGCCAAGATGGGGAAGGGACGGGGGCCAACGTCCTGACTTTT | CASSQDGEGTGANVLTF
. | TRBJ2-3 | TRBV5-6 | . | TGTGCCAGCAGCTCCAGGAGGGCAGGAAGCACAGATACGCAGTATTTT | CASSSRRAGSTDTQYF
. | TRBJ1-1 | TRBV7-2 | . | TGTGCCAGCAGCTTAGGCCACGGGCGGGGGTCCAGATTCCCTGAAGCTTTCTTT | CASSLGHGRGSRFPEAFF
. | TRBJ2-1 | TRBV5-1 | . | TGCGCCAGCAGCTTCGAGTGGGGTGTCAATGAGCAGTTCTTC | CASSFEWGVNEQFF
. | TRBJ2-2 | TRBV12-3/TRBV12-4 | . | TGTGCCAGCAGGGACCTGGGAACCGGGGAGCTGTTTTTT | CASRDLGTGELFF
. | TRBJ1-3 | TRBV29-1 | . | TGCAGTGTGGGAGGCTCTGGAAACACCATATATTTT | CSVGGSGNTIYF
. | TRBJ2-6 | TRBV29-1 | . | TGCAGCGTGCTACAGAGCTCTGGGGCCAACGTCCTGACTTTC | CSVLQSSGANVLTF
TRBD1 | TRBJ2-7 | TRBV5-6 | . | TGTGCCAGCAGCACCGGGACAGGGAAACGCCACGAGCAGTACTTC | CASSTGTGKRHEQYF
TRBD2 | TRBJ2-3 | TRBV5-6 | . | TGTGCCAGCAGCTACCGGACTAGCGGGGTTAGCACAGATACGCAGTATTTT | CASSYRTSGVSTDTQYF
TRBD2 | TRBJ2-1 | TRBV7-9 | . | TGTGCCAGCAGCGCCTGGACTAGCGGGAGGGGCAATGAGCAGTTCTTC | CASSAWTSGRGNEQFF
TRBD1 | TRBJ1-1 | TRBV20-1 | . | TGCAGTGCAAGCCCAGGACAGGGGGACACTGAAGCTTTCTTT | CSASPGQGDTEAFF
. | TRBJ1-1 | TRBV5-1 | . | TGCGCCAGCAGCTTGGTGTCACGGAGCACTGAAGCTTTCTTT | CASSLVSRSTEAFF
TRBD1 | TRBJ1-1 | TRBV29-1 | . | TGCAGCGCCGGGACAGGGTCCTCGGACACTGAAGCTTTCTTT | CSAGTGSSDTEAFF
. | TRBJ1-2 | TRBV19 | . | TGTGCCAGTAGGGGCGCAGGGACAAGCTCGACGTTGGTGTATGGCTACACCTTC | CASRGAGTSSTLVYGYTF
TRBD2 | TRBJ2-1 | TRBV29-1 | . | TGCAGCGCGGGGCCTAGCGGAGCTTACAATGAGCAGTTCTTC | CSAGPSGAYNEQFF
TRBD2 | TRBJ2-2 | TRBV4-1 | . | TGCGCCAGCAGCCAGCTTTCGTTCGGGACTAGCGGGACGCCCACTCGCGGGGAGCTGTTTTTT | CASSQLSFGTSGTPTRGELFF
. | TRBJ1-2 | TRBV2 | . | TGTGCCAGCAGTTCAATTGAGGATAATGGCTACACCTTC | CASSSIEDNGYTF
. | TRBJ2-7 | TRBV12-3/TRBV12-4 | . | TGTGCCAGCAGTTCCGGAGGGGGCGGATACGAGCAGTACTTC | CASSSGGGGYEQYF
. | TRBJ1-3 | TRBV6-5 | . | TGTGCCAGCAGTTACTCGAGAACTGACTCTGGAAACACCATATATTTT | CASSYSRTDSGNTIYF
. | TRBJ1-4 | TRBV2 | . | TGTGCCGGCTCCCGGGATGGAGGGAACGAAAAACTGTTTTTT | CAGSRDGGNEKLFF
. | TRBJ1-2 | TRBV12-3/TRBV12-4 | . | TGTGCCAGCAGTATGACAGTACCCTATGGCTACACCTTC | CASSMTVPYGYTF
TRBD2 | TRBJ2-7 | TRBV6-2/TRBV6-3 | . | TGTGCCAGCAGACTAGCGGGGGAACTCTCCTACGAGCAGTACTTC | CASRLAGELSYEQYF
. | TRBJ2-1 | TRBV4-1 | . | TGCGCCAGCAGCCCCACCCTGGCGGTTCCACGCAATGAGCAGTTCTTC | CASSPTLAVPRNEQFF
TRBD1 | TRBJ1-5 | TRBV7-2 | . | TGTGCCAGCAGCTTAGTCCCCCTCAAAGGGGGCCAGCCCCAGCATTTT | CASSLVPLKGGQPQHF
. | TRBJ2-5 | TRBV24-1 | . | TGTGCCACCAGTGACGGGAAAGAGACCCAGTACTTC | CATSDGKETQYF
TRBD2 | TRBJ2-1 | TRBV7-2 | . | TGTGCCAGCCTCTTTGCGGCTAGCGGGGGGAACCGGGAGCAGTTCTTC | CASLFAASGGNREQFF
TRBD2 | TRBJ2-7 | TRBV4-3 | . | TGCGCCAGCAGCCTGACTGCCACTAGCGGCTCCTACGAGCAGTACTTC | CASSLTATSGSYEQYF
. | TRBJ1-6 | TRBV29-1 | . | TGCAGCGTTGGGGACCGGGATTCACCCCTCCACTTT | CSVGDRDSPLHF
. | TRBJ2-3 | TRBV6-2/TRBV6-3 | . | TGTGCCAGCAGTTACCGGTATGGGGCCTTAAATACGCAGTATTTT | CASSYRYGALNTQYF
. | TRBJ2-7 | TRBV7-2 | . | TGTGCCAGCAGCTTAGCGAGGACAACCTACGAGCAGTACTTC | CASSLARTTYEQYF
. | TRBJ2-7 | TRBV7-9 | few | TGTGCCAGCTCCCGGAGCTCCTACGAGCAGTACTTC | CASSRSSYEQYF